These 10 T cell receptor beta chains originate from one sample sequenced in a study of monozygotic twins with inflammatory bowel disease. TCRdb re-called the 5' RACE reads and catalogs CDR3 proteins one per entry, DNA excluded. The listing records about 110,000 distinct CDR3 sequences. The sequenced sample consisted of blood. Receptor source: a human donor with ulcerative colitis or Crohn's disease, or a healthy co-twin of an affected twin (not recorded which).

The genes are TRBV29-1 and TRBJ2-1. The germline V gene encodes CDR1 SQVTM and CDR2 ANQGSEA. The CDR3 runs to 11 residues. CDR3: CSVRPTDEQFF.

The genes are TRBV29-1 and TRBJ2-1; TCRdb's D gene call, TRBD1, goes unchecked for lack of DNA. The CDR3 length is 12 residues. The germline V gene has CDR1 SQVTM and CDR2 ANQGSEA. The chain's CDR3 is CSGGTGRNEQFF.

This chain links TRBV7-2 with TRBJ1-4. This CDR3 region has 15 residues. Germline CDR1 SGHTA, CDR2 FQGNSA. Here the CDR3 reads CASSSWGRGGEKLFF.

CDR3 loop: CASSLDIRDYEQYF. The rearrangement uses TRBV5-1 and TRBJ2-7; TCRdb calls TRBD1, which cannot be checked without DNA. The length of the CDR3 is 14 residues. Germline values: CDR1 SGHRS, CDR2 YFSETQ.

The rearrangement joins TRBV7-2 to TRBJ2-3; the D gene TCRdb calls, TRBD2, cannot be checked with no DNA. This CDR3 is built from 15 residues. From germline, CDR1 is SGHTA and CDR2 FQGNSA. CDR3 amino acids: CASSSPSGVTGTQYF.

CDR3 in amino acids: CASSPASANGDTQYF. The rearrangement links TRBV12-3 or TRBV12-4 to TRBJ2-3; TCRdb gives TRBD2 as the D gene, but with no DNA this cannot be confirmed. CDR3 length equals 15 residues.

The rearrangement links TRBV28 to TRBJ1-5; without DNA, the TCRdb call of TRBD1 cannot be checked. The CDR3 has 15 residues. Germline V CDR1 and CDR2: MDHEN, SYDVKM. The CDR3 reads CASSPGDRLLQPQHF.

The gene calls are TRBV6-1 and TRBJ1-1; the TCRdb call, TRBD1, lacks DNA for checking. The CDR3 is 14 residues long. CDR1 is MNHNS and CDR2 is SASEGT in the germline V gene. CDR3: CATKVETGGSEAFF.

The chain uses TRBV20-1 and TRBJ2-3; without DNA, the TCRdb call of TRBD2 cannot be checked. Germline V gene sequence: CDR1 DFQATT, CDR2 SNEGSKA (reference sequence). The CDR3 has 11 amino acids. This chain's CDR3 is CIAGGGDTQYF.

V is TRBV12-3 or TRBV12-4 and J is TRBJ2-7; TCRdb's D gene call, TRBD1, goes unchecked for lack of DNA. CDR3 length: 13 amino acids. CDR3 region: CASRSGPLYEQYF.